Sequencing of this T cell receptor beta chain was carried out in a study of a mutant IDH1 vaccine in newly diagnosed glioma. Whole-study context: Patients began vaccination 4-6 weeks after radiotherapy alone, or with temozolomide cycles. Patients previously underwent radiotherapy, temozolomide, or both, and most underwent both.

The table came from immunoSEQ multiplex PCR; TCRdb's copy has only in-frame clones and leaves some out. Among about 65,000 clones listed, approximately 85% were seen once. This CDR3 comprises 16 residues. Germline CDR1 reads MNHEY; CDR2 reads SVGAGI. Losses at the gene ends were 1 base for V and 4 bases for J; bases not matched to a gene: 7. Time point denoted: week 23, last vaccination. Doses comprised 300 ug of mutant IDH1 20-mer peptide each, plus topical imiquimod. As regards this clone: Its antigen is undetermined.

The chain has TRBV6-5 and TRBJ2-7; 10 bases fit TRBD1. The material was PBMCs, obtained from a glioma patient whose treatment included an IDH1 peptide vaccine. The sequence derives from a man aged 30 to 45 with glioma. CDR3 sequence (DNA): TGTGCCAGCAGTTACTTAACAGGGACAGGGGTTTACGAGCAGTACTTC. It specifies CASSYLTGTGVYEQYF.